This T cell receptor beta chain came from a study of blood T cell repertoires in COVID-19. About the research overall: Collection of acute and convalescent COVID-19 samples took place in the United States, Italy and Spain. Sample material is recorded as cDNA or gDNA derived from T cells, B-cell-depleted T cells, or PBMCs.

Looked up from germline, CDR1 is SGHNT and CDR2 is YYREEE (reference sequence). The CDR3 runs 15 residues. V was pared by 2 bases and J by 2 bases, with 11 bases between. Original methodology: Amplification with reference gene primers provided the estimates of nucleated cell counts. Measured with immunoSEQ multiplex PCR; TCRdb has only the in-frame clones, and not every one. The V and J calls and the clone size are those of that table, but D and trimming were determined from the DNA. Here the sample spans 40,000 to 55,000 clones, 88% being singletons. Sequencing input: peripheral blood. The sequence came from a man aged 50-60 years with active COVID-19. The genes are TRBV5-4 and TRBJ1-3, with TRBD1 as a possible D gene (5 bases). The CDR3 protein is CASSFLGLAGNTIYF. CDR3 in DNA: TGTGCCAGCAGCTTTCTGGGACTAGCTGGAAACACCATATATTTT.